These 8 T cell receptor beta chains were sequenced from one sample in a study of blood T cells in healthy people across ages. The authors ran a second PCR of about 6 to 11 cycles using a sample-barcoded 5' primer and a J-beta primer mix. TCRdb processed the 5' RACE reads anew with MiXCR; each CDR3 protein has one entry. The sample lists hundreds of thousands of distinct CDR3 sequences; 56% were seen once. The sequencing sample was made of blood. These receptors were obtained from a man aged 40-49 years in good health.

The chain uses TRBV7-2 and TRBJ2-3; TRBD1 matches 7 bases. Germline loops: CDR1 SGHTA, CDR2 FQGNSA. The CDR3 contains 16 residues. The V gene end was trimmed by 1 base and the J gene end by 2 bases; junction bases not matched to a gene: 6. DNA for the CDR3: TGTGCCAGCAGCTTAGGCAGGGGGTTCTACACAGATACGCAGTATTTT. Protein: CASSLGRGFYTDTQYF.

This rearrangement joins TRBV20-1 to TRBJ2-2; a possible D gene is TRBD2 (7 bases). Trimming stripped 4 bases from V and 4 bases from J, with 16 bases between. The CDR3 is 15 residues long. Germline V gene data show CDR1 as DFQATT and CDR2 as SNEGSKA (reference sequence). DNA for the CDR3: TGCAGTGCTATAATGGGGGGGGCCCCCACCGGGGAGCTGTTTTTT. As protein: CSAIMGGAPTGELFF.

The V call is TRBV6-5, the J call TRBJ2-1; D perhaps matches TRBD2 (6 bases). The germline CDR1 and CDR2 sequences are MNHEY and SVGAGI. This CDR3 has 16 residues. Trimming removed 4 bases at V and 6 bases at J, with 19 bases between. In DNA form, the CDR3 reads TGTGCCAGCAGTTCTGAAAGACTAGTTCCGCGCAATGAGCAGTTCTTC. As protein: CASSSERLVPRNEQFF.

To note about this clonotype: One end of the junction does not line up with germline, which may come from a read error. The gene calls are TRBV12-3 or TRBV12-4 and TRBJ1-2; D remains ambiguous. There are 13 residues in the CDR3. The CDR3 DNA is TGTGCCGGCAGTTTAGGCGCCAACTATGGCTACACCTTC. Translating it yields CAGSLGANYGYTF.

In the case of this clonotype: The junction shows a germline mismatch at one end, possibly a read error. This chain uses TRBV6-1 with TRBJ2-4, with 10 bases that match TRBD1. The tail of the sequence fits TRBJ2-7 better, so the J call may be wrong. Per the germline V gene, CDR1 is MNHNS and CDR2 is SASEGT. This CDR3 comprises 15 residues. Here the CDR3 reads CASCDLGTGVYEQYF. The CDR3 DNA follows: TGTGCCAGCTGTGATCTCGGGACAGGGGTGTACGAGCAGTACTTC.

This chain uses TRBV2 with TRBJ2-5, with 10 bases aligning to TRBD2. Germline CDR1 is SNHLY and CDR2 is FYNNEI. The CDR3 has 16 residues. Trimming took 2 bases from V and 11 from J; bases not matched to a gene: 14. The CDR3 sequence: CASSENVAGGWGEQYF. For the CDR3, the DNA is TGTGCCAGCAGTGAAAATGTAGCGGGGGGTTGGGGTGAGCAGTACTTC.

The rearrangement links TRBV7-6 to TRBJ1-2, with 7 bases lining up with TRBD1. V lost 0 bases, J lost 5 bases, and 6 bases stayed unmatched. The CDR3 has 15 amino acids. In germline, CDR1 is SGHVS, CDR2 FNYEAQ. The CDR3: CASSLAAGTAYGYTF. CDR3 DNA: TGTGCCAGCAGCTTAGCAGCCGGGACAGCTTATGGCTACACCTTC.

The V and J genes are TRBV9 and TRBJ2-1; possible D gene TRBD2, 5 bases. Matching the DNA end better, TRBJ2-7 makes the J call doubtful. CDR1 and CDR2 from the germline V gene are SGDLS and YYNGEE. This CDR3 has 13 residues. For the CDR3, the DNA is TGTGCCAGCAGCGTAGTAGCGCTCGATGAGCAGTACTTC. Amino acids: CASSVVALDEQYF.